This T cell receptor (beta chain) was identified in a study of OX40 agonist ivuxolimab in advanced cancers. The study's findings and limits: With doses of 0.1 to 3.0 mg/kg, CD4+ and CD8+ blood T cells had undergone clonal expansion by week 6.

As to this clone: What it binds is unknown.

Assay used: immunoSEQ multiplex PCR; TCRdb lists only in-frame clones, some missing. The sample yields around 80,000 clones, around 83% seen once. Germline trimming cut 3 bases from V and 5 bases from J; bases unmatched to any gene: 11. The CDR3 sequence is 16 residues long. Germline assignment: CDR1 MNHNS and CDR2 SASEGT. This receptor was taken from an adult with an advanced solid tumor such as melanoma, head and neck, liver or kidney cancer. The sequenced sample was CD4+ or CD8+ T cells sorted from blood, obtained in a trial of the OX40 agonist ivuxolimab. V usage is TRBV6-1 and J usage is TRBJ2-7; 9 bases line up with TRBD1. The CDR3 bases are TGTGCCAGCAGTGAGCGCACACAGGGGGCTTCCCACGAGCAGTACTTC. It translates to CASSERTQGASHEQYF.